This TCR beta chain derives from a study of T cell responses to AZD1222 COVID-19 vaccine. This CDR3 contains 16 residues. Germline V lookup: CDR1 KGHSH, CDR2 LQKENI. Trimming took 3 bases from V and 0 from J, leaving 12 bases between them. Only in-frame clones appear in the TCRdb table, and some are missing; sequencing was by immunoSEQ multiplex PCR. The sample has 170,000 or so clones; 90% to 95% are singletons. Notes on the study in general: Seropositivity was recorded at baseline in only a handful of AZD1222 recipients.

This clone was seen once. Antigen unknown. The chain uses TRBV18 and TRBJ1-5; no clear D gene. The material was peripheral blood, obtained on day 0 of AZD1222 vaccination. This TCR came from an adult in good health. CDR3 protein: CASSPFPLDSNQPQHF. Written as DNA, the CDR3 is TGTGCCAGCTCACCTTTTCCGCTAGATAGCAATCAGCCCCAGCATTTT. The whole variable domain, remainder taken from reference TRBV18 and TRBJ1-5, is NAGVMQNPRHLVRRRGQEARLRCSPMKGHSHVYWYRQLPEEGLKFMVYLQKENIIDESGMPKERFSAEFPKEGPSILRIQQVVRGDSAAYFCASSPFPLDSNQPQHFGDGTRLSIL.